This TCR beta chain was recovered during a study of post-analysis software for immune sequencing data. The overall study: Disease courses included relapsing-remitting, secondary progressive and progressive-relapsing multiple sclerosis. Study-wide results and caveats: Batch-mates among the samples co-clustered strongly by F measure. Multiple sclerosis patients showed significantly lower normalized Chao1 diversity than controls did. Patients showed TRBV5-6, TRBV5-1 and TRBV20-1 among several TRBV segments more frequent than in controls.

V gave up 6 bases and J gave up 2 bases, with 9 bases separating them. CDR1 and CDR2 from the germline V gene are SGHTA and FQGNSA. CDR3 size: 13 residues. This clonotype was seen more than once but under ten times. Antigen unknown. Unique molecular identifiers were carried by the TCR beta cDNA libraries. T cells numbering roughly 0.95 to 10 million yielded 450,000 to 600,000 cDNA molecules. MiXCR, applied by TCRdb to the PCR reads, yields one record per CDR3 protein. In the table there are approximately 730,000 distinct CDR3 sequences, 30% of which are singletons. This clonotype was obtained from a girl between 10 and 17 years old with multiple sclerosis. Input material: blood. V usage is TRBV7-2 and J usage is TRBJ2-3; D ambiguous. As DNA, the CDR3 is TGTGCCAGCAGACCTTCCGTCACAGATACGCAGTATTTT. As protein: CASRPSVTDTQYF.